This T cell receptor beta chain originates from a study of regulatory T cells in long-lasting Graves disease. Study outcomes and limitations: Persistent disease exhibited a predilection for TRBV28, TRBJ1-2 and TRBJ2-5. What was studied was peripheral blood only, and not thyroid tissue. Persistent-disease Graves' patients showed less TCR diversity than new cases.

Germline loops: CDR1 SGHAT, CDR2 FQNNGV. The CDR3 is 13 residues long. Trimming pared 3 bases from V and 9 bases from J, leaving 12 bases between. As for this clonotype: Its antigen is unknown.

The time point is: newly diagnosed GD, antithyroid drugs for less than 3 months. With RNA extracted from PBMCs as input, the TCR library was made. Patients were from an endocrinology department in Xi'an, China. CDR3-region Arm-PCR and iRepertoire HTBI primers produced the TCR beta libraries. TCRdb reanalysed the multiplex PCR reads using MiXCR and keeps one entry per CDR3 protein. The profile covers approximately 300,000 distinct CDR3 sequences, with 15% to 20% appearing a single time and 35% to 45% taken by the ten largest. The genes are TRBV11-2 and TRBJ2-1; D possibly corresponds to TRBD1 (6 bases). Sample: peripheral blood mononuclear cells (PBMCs), taken at new diagnosis, from a patient treated with antithyroid drugs. The receptor comes from a female donor with Graves disease. The CDR3 bases are TGTGCCAGCAGCTTTTGGGGGCGCGGTGAGCAGTTCTTC. Its translation: CASSFWGRGEQFF.